Listed below are T cell receptor beta chains from one sample, sequenced in a study of shared clonotypes between healthy human individuals. Produced via immunoSEQ multiplex PCR; TCRdb's table is partial and in-frame only. The sample contains roughly 1 million clones, about 75% of which appear only once. Sequenced material: memory CD4+ T cells sorted from blood. These receptors all come from a man aged 18 to 30 in good health. Both conserved end residues are part of each CDR3. The order of the fields is V gene, clone size, CDR3 length, J gene, D gene, CDR3 DNA, CDR3 protein. A D gene is named only where the DNA matches it firmly. Clone size is not always given. Where it is, it says once, few, many or a class for expanded clones.

>TRBV7-2|many|15|TRBJ2-7|-
TGTGCCAGCAGCTTACTCGGGGGCAGGGTGGGCGAGCAGTACTTC
CASSLLGGRVGEQYF
>TRBV27|once|13|TRBJ2-2|-
TGTGCCAGCAGTCCGGACACCACCGGGGAGCTGTTTTTT
CASSPDTTGELFF
>TRBV7-2|-|15|TRBJ1-4|-
TGTGCCAGCAGCTTCCAGGGGCTAGCGCTTGAAAAACTGTTTTTT
CASSFQGLALEKLFF
>TRBV6-5|-|12|TRBJ1-2|-
TGTGCCAGCAGCTCTCCTAACTATGGCTACACCTTC
CASSSPNYGYTF
>TRBV7-2|-|12|TRBJ2-7|-
TGTGCCAGCAGCCATGACAGCTACGAGCAGTACTTC
CASSHDSYEQYF
>TRBV7-9|-|16|TRBJ2-6|-
TGTGCCAGCAGCAGACCTACTAGCTTCGGGGCCAACGTCCTGACTTTC
CASSRPTSFGANVLTF
>TRBV9|-|16|TRBJ2-2|-
TGTGCCAGCAGCGTAGGACTAGAATTGAACACCGGGGAGCTGTTTTTT
CASSVGLELNTGELFF
>TRBV7-2|-|16|TRBJ2-6|-
TGTGCCAGCAGCTTATTAGGGTCCACTGGGGCCAACGTCCTGACTTTC
CASSLLGSTGANVLTF
>TRBV2|-|13|TRBJ2-1|TRBD2
TGTGCCAGCAGTGAGTACCTAGCGGGGGAGCAGTTCTTC
CASSEYLAGEQFF
>TRBV18|-|15|TRBJ2-3|-
TGTGCCAGCTCGTCCGGCTACCAGGCCTCAGATACGCAGTATTTT
CASSSGYQASDTQYF
>TRBV18|-|12|TRBJ2-7|-
TGTGCCAGCTCACCACGGGACTACGAGCAGTACTTC
CASSPRDYEQYF
>TRBV19|-|15|TRBJ1-5|-
TGTGCCAGTAGTATAGGTCGGTATAGCAATCAGCCCCAGCATTTT
CASSIGRYSNQPQHF
>TRBV10-2|-|15|TRBJ1-1|-
TGCGCCAGCAGTGAGAGGCGGACGGAGAACACTGAAGCTTTCTTT
CASSERRTENTEAFF
>TRBV30|-|13|TRBJ2-7|-
TGTGCCTGGAGTGGGGGGCCTGGGTACGAGCAGTACTTC
CAWSGGPGYEQYF
>TRBV19|once|17|TRBJ2-7|TRBD1
TGTGCCAGTAGTACTCCACAGGGGCCTCAGGGCTCCTACGAGCAGTACTTC
CASSTPQGPQGSYEQYF
>TRBV5-6|few|13|TRBJ1-1|-
TGTGCCAGCAGCTGGGAGAGGAACACTGAAGCTTTCTTT
CASSWERNTEAFF
>TRBV18|-|16|TRBJ1-5|-
TGTGCCAGCTCACCACCGGTAGGGGTTGGCAATCAGCCCCAGCATTTT
CASSPPVGVGNQPQHF
>TRBV6-1|-|13|TRBJ2-5|-
TGTGCCAGCACCCTCCAGGGTTTCGAGACCCAGTACTTC
CASTLQGFETQYF
>TRBV9|-|14|TRBJ1-3|-
TGTGCCAGCCAGGAGGGGGACGCTGGAAACACCATATATTTT
CASQEGDAGNTIYF
>TRBV5-1|-|16|TRBJ2-2|-
TGCGCCAGCAGCTTGGGATCCCAGGCCATGGCACGGGAGCTGTTTTTT
CASSLGSQAMARELFF
>TRBV6-5|-|13|TRBJ1-2|-
TGTGCCAGCAGTTACGTGGGGACCTACGGCTACACCTTC
CASSYVGTYGYTF
>TRBV30|-|12|TRBJ1-4|-
TGTGCCTGGAGTTTGACAGGCGAAAAACTGTTTTTT
CAWSLTGEKLFF
>TRBV11-2|-|15|TRBJ2-7|TRBD2
TGTGCCAGCAGCTTCCTGGGAGGGGCAAACTACGAGCAGTACTTC
CASSFLGGANYEQYF
>TRBV10-3|-|15|TRBJ2-1|TRBD2
TGTGCCATCAGGGATAGCGGGACATCCGGCAATGAGCAGTTCTTC
CAIRDSGTSGNEQFF
>TRBV11-3|-|14|TRBJ2-3|-
TGTGCCAGCAGCTTAGGAGGGGACCTGGATACGCAGTATTTT
CASSLGGDLDTQYF
>TRBV7-9|-|13|TRBJ2-7|-
TGTGCCAGCAGCTTATGGGAGGTTGGCGAGCAGTACTTC
CASSLWEVGEQYF
>TRBV4-1|-|16|TRBJ1-6|-
TGCGCCAGCAGCTTGACTGGAGGGTCCTATAATTCACCCCTCCACTTT
CASSLTGGSYNSPLHF
>TRBV7-9|few|14|TRBJ1-2|-
TGTGCCAGCAGCTTAGCGAGGGCCGATTATGGCTACACCTTC
CASSLARADYGYTF
>TRBV11-2|-|14|TRBJ2-3|-
TGTGCCAGCAGCTTAGATGGCCGTCGGGATACGCAGTATTTT
CASSLDGRRDTQYF
>TRBV6-5|-|12|TRBJ2-7|TRBD1
TGTGCCAGCAGTCGACAGGGGAGTGAGCAGTACTTC
CASSRQGSEQYF
>TRBV2|-|15|TRBJ2-3|TRBD2
TGTGCCAGCAGTGCTAGCGGGGGTGGACCAGATACGCAGTATTTT
CASSASGGGPDTQYF
>TRBV27|-|15|TRBJ2-7|TRBD1
TGTGCCAGCAGTTTACAAGGACAGGGGGCGGGGGAGCAGTACTTC
CASSLQGQGAGEQYF